Listed here is a single T cell receptor (beta chain). Its antigen specificity is not known. Base quality data are lacking; no much larger clone is found one base away. The entry originates in a study of shared T cell receptors in the human thymus (dated by TCRdb to about 2021). Looking at the study overall: The study examined how self-reactive, shared T-cell receptor alpha chains are generated in the human thymus.

The method behind the library was the immunoSEQ multiplex PCR assay. TCRdb took over this immuneACCESS table, retaining in-frame rearrangements with V and J assigned. Such tables are incomplete; in checked studies, under half of the missing clones stem from an unresolved V gene, and the remainder is unexplained. The sample table lists fewer than 700,000 clones, roughly 90% of them with a count of one. The ten largest clones add up to around 0.0099% of the sample. CDR1 and CDR2 were assigned from the germline V gene (reference sequence) as MNHEY and SMNVEV. The germline V and J ends show losses of 0 bases and 0 bases respectively, and no gene match explains 2 bases of the junction. The CDR3 has 15 amino acids, counting the end cysteine and phenylalanine. Only the CDR3 DNA is retained, 45 bases long and in frame from the first base. These data were also reused for a study on human thymus T cells. From that second study: Immunologically healthy infants undergoing open corrective cardiac surgery for congenital heart defects in Finland were used as donors. Thymus tissue was obtained as surgical resects removed during corrective cardiac surgery. Biased V and J gene segment usage appeared to be present in both thymic and peripheral blood repertoires. The related research found that thymic TCR repertoires overlapped highly between unrelated individuals. The study characterized TCR alpha and beta repertoires from fewer than 10 infant thymus samples and a few related peripheral blood samples. Donor ages ranged from about 7 to 250 days, and the cohort comprised over 5 male and a couple of female infants. After being mechanically released from the tissue, thymocytes were kept at -70 degrees C in pellets of about 10-33 million cells. Genomic DNA was extracted from frozen cell pellets with a QIAsymphony instrument. TCRB and TCRAD loci were amplified from a standardized quantity of quality-controlled genomic DNA using the immunoSEQ multiplex PCR assay. Amplicons spanned the V(D)J region at a length sufficient to cover the CDR3 and identify V and J genes. Through the commercial immunoSEQ service, the amplicons were sequenced on an Illumina platform. Corrections for primer bias and sequencing errors followed previously described methods, while TCRAD and TCRB definitions were based on the IMGT database. Repertoires were analysed with immunoSEQ Analyzer 3.0 and VDJTools, covering basic statistics, V/J segment usage, diversity estimates, rarefaction and pairwise overlap. Diversity was estimated with Chao1, ChaoE, Efron-Thisted, Shannon and inverse Simpson indices, and also on datasets down-sampled to the smallest sample. Repertoire overlap used strict matching of CDR3 nucleotide sequence, V gene and J gene, with Jaccard-based multidimensional scaling clustering. Thymus samples yielded on average about 810,000 unique TCRB clonotypes, compared with around 91,000 from blood samples.

The specimen sequenced was thymocytes. The sequence derives from a boy in the first two years of life with a congenital heart defect. Donor details come from another sample of the same person, matched by shared clones. The chain uses TRBV27 and TRBJ2-7; 7 junctional bases match TRBD1. The CDR3 corresponds to CASSLSAGGSYEQYF. The nucleotides are TGTGCCAGCAGTTTATCGGCAGGGGGCTCCTACGAGCAGTACTTC.